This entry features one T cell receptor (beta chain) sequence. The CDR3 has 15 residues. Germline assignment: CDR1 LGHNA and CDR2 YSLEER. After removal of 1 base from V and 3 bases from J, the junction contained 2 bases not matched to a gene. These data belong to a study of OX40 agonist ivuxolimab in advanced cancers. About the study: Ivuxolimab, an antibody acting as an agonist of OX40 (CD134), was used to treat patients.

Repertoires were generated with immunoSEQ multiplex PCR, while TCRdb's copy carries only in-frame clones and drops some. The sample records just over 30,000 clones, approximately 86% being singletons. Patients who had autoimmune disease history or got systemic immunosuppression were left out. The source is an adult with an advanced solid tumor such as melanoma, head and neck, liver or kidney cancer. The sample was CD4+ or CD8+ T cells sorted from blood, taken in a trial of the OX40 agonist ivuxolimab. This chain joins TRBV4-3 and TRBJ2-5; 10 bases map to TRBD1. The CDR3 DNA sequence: TGCGCCAGCAGCCAAGGGACAGGGGGTAAAGAGACCCAGTACTTC. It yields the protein CASSQGTGGKETQYF.